The sequence of this TCR beta chain was determined in a study of identifying expanded T cells in peripheral blood. On this clone itself: Its antigen is still unknown.

Assay: immunoSEQ multiplex PCR; the TCRdb copy retains only in-frame clones and omits some. The table records approximately 81,000 clones, 84% of them present only once. General study points: Two-week clone count variance significantly increased as total template count grew. Over two and four weeks, about 17 and 20 clones changed, versus roughly 1.2 between replicates.

V was clipped by 2 bases and J by 4 bases, with 6 bases between them. CDR3 length: 13 residues. Germline CDR1 is MNHNY and CDR2 is SVGAGI (reference sequence). This chain links TRBV6-6 with TRBJ1-5, with D maybe TRBD1 (5 bases). Sequencing was done on a sample of blood. This receptor was taken from a person aged 18 to 70 in good health. The CDR3 region is CASSYEGNQPQHF. The CDR3 nucleotides read TGTGCCAGCAGTTACGAGGGGAATCAGCCCCAGCATTTT.